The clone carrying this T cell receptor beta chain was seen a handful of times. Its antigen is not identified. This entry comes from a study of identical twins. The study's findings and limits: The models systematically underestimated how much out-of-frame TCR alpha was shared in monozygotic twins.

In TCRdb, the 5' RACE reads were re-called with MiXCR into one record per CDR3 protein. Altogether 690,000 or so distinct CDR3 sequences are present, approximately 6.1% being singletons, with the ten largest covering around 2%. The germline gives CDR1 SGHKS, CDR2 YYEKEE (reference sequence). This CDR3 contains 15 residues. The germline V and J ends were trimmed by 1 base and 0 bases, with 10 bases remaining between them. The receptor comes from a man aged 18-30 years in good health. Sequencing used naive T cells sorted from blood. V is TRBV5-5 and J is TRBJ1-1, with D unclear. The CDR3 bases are TGTGCCAGCAGCTTGACCGCACTCATGAACACTGAAGCTTTCTTT. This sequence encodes CASSLTALMNTEAFF.